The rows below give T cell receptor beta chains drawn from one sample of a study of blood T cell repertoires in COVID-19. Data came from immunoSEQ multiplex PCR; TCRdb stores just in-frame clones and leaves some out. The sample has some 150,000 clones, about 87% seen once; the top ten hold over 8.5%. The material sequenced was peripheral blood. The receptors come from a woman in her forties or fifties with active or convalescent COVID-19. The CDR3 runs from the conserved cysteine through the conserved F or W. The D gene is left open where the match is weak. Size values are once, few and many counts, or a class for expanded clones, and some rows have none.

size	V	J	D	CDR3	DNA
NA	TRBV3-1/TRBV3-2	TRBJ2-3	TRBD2	CASRSGRVGDTQYF	TGTGCCAGCAGATCCGGGAGGGTCGGAGATACGCAGTATTTT
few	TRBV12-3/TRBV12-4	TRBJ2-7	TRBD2	CASSSGGREQYF	TGTGCCAGCAGCTCGGGAGGCCGAGAGCAGTACTTC
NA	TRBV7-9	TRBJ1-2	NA	CASSLFGADGYTF	TGTGCCAGCAGCTTATTCGGAGCAGATGGCTACACCTTC
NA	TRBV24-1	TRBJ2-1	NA	CATSTGAGNEQFF	TGTGCCACCAGTACAGGCGCGGGGAATGAGCAGTTCTTC
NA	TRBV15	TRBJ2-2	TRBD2	CATGGLAENTGELFF	TGTGCCACCGGGGGACTAGCGGAGAACACCGGGGAGCTGTTTTTT
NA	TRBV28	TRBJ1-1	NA	CASSLVSAEAFF	TGTGCCAGCAGTTTAGTTTCCGCTGAAGCTTTCTTT
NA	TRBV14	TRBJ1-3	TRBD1	CASSQLQGAGNTIYF	TGTGCCAGCAGCCAACTACAGGGGGCTGGAAACACCATATATTTT
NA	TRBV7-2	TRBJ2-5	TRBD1	CASSLGDRRSKETQYF	TGTGCCAGCAGCTTAGGGGACAGGAGGTCCAAAGAGACCCAGTACTTC
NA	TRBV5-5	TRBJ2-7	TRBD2	CASSSTTSGRASTYEQYF	TGTGCCAGCAGCTCCACGACTAGCGGGAGGGCCAGCACCTACGAGCAGTACTTC
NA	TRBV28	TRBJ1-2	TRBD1	CASMDPLTRGRNYGYTF	TGTGCCAGCATGGATCCCCTGACCAGGGGGCGGAACTATGGCTACACCTTC
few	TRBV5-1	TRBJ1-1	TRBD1	CASSLVQGGNTEAFF	TGCGCCAGCAGCTTGGTACAGGGGGGCAACACTGAAGCTTTCTTT
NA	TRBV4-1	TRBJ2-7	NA	CASSQTGSFQGYEQYF	TGCGCCAGCAGCCAAACTGGGAGTTTTCAAGGCTACGAGCAGTACTTC
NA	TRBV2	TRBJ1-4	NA	CASTIQGSTNEKLFF	TGTGCCAGCACAATTCAGGGCTCAACTAATGAAAAACTGTTTTTT
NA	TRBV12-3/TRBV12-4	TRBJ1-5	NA	CASSFVNQPQHF	TGTGCCAGCAGTTTCGTAAATCAGCCCCAGCATTTT
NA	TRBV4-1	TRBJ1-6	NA	CASSQDSQGISPLHF	TGCGCCAGCAGCCAAGATAGCCAGGGGATATCACCCCTCCACTTT
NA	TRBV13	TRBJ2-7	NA	CASSREAAYEQYF	TGTGCCAGCAGCAGGGAGGCTGCCTACGAGCAGTACTTC
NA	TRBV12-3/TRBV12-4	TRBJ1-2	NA	CASSFPADYGYTF	TGTGCCAGCAGTTTCCCGGCGGACTATGGCTACACCTTC
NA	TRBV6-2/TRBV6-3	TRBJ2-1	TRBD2	CASSYLALAGNHNEQFF	TGTGCCAGCAGTTACCTCGCACTAGCGGGAAACCACAATGAGCAGTTCTTC
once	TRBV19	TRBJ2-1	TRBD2	CASTGTYSGRRFGEQFF	TGTGCCAGTACGGGGACCTACAGCGGGAGGCGTTTCGGTGAGCAGTTCTTC
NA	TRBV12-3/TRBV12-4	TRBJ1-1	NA	CASSFRVSAEAFF	TGTGCCAGCAGTTTCAGGGTCAGTGCTGAAGCTTTCTTT
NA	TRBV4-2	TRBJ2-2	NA	CASSQDGGGETGELFF	TGTGCCAGCAGCCAAGATGGAGGGGGGGAGACCGGGGAGCTGTTTTTT
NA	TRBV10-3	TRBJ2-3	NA	CAISDVGPGDTQYF	TGTGCCATCAGTGACGTGGGGCCAGGAGATACGCAGTATTTT
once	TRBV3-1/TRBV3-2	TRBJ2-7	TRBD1	CASSRKETGPYEQYF	TGTGCCAGCAGCCGTAAAGAGACAGGGCCCTACGAGCAGTACTTC
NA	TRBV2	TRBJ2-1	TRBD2	CASRSLGLAANEQFF	TGTGCCAGCAGGAGCCTGGGACTAGCGGCCAATGAGCAGTTCTTC